The TCR beta chain described here comes from a study of blood T cell repertoires in COVID-19. About the research overall: Sites across the United States, Italy and Spain contributed samples from acute and convalescent COVID-19.

Measured with immunoSEQ multiplex PCR; TCRdb has only the in-frame clones, and not every one. The sample carries around 400,000 clones, 85% to 90% recorded once. Residents of around 24 US areas, aged roughly 18 to 95 years, made up the participants. Two negative PCRs, clearance, or symptom resolution characterized the recovered Cohort 3 donors. The CDR3 is 15 amino acids. The J segment lost 5 bases and the V segment lost 5 bases, leaving 9 bases of the junction unmatched. The germline gives CDR1 SGHAT, CDR2 FQDESV (reference sequence). This rearrangement joins TRBV11-1 to TRBJ1-1, with 9 bases identical to TRBD1. The sample comprised PBMCs or T cells enriched from blood (not recorded which). This clonotype was sampled from a woman in her twenties or thirties who had recovered from COVID-19. CDR3 loop: CASSAHRGRETEAFF. CDR3 coding DNA: TGTGCCAGCAGCGCACACAGGGGGCGAGAAACTGAAGCTTTCTTT.